The following is a T cell receptor (beta chain) sequence with its context. Its antigen remains unknown. This specimen belongs to a study of T cell repertoires in cytomegalovirus infection. Overall study results and limits: HLA-C-restricted, CMV-specific TCR beta clonotypes were dominant ex vivo.

The V end lost 4 bases, the J end lost 4 bases, and 17 bases lay between the germline ends. The CDR3 contains 16 residues. Germline V gives CDR1 MDHEN, CDR2 SYDVKM. A single record per CDR3 protein comes from TCRdb applying MiXCR to the reads. Of under 800,000 distinct CDR3 sequences in the sample, 24% were seen once. This TCR derives from a human donor in good health (CMV status not recorded). Some clones in this sample may be carry-over from other donors' samples. This rearrangement joins TRBV28 to TRBJ2-1, with unresolved D. The sample comprised CD8+ T cells from PBMCs. CDR3 in DNA: TGTGCCAGCAGTTCGGATTTTTCTGCCCCATACAATGAGCAGTTCTTC. This translates into CASSSDFSAPYNEQFF.